The 27 T cell receptor beta chains listed next were all sequenced from one sample in a study of cytomegalovirus exposure and HLA in healthy donors. Method: immunoSEQ multiplex PCR; TCRdb's copy keeps in-frame clones and lacks some. The sample lists tens of thousands of clones; almost 85% were seen once. Sequenced material: PBMCs. These receptors all come from a woman between 18 and 30 years old in good health and CMV-seropositive.

This clone was seen a single time. The chain links TRBV28 to TRBJ2-1, with a tentative D call TRBD2 (7 bases). Looked up from germline, CDR1 is MDHEN and CDR2 is SYDVKM. V was shortened by 5 bases and J by 4 bases, with 15 bases between the two germline ends. The CDR3 loop spans 15 amino acids. The CDR3 sequence: CASSTRGEGYNEQFF. DNA for the CDR3: TGTGCCAGCAGTACTAGGGGGGAGGGATACAATGAGCAGTTCTTC.

This rearrangement joins TRBV27 to TRBJ2-7; D may be TRBD2 (6 bases). The CDR3 covers 13 residues. The germline V gene has CDR1 MNHEY and CDR2 SMNVEV (reference sequence). V was clipped by 3 bases and J by 5 bases, with 11 bases between them. In DNA form, the CDR3 reads TGTGCCAGCAGTTTGGCGGGGAGGAACGAGCAGTACTTC. Translated: CASSLAGRNEQYF.

This sequence joins TRBV9 and TRBJ2-7, with a possible D match to TRBD2 (5 bases). Germline CDR1 is SGDLS and CDR2 is YYNGEE. The CDR3 covers 16 residues. Trimming shortened V by 0 bases and J by 2 bases, and 15 bases separated the two germline ends. Written as DNA, the CDR3 is TGTGCCAGCAGCGTAGGCACCGGGGAACCCCCCTACGAGCAGTACTTC. Translating gives CASSVGTGEPPYEQYF.

V usage is TRBV4-2 and J usage is TRBJ1-6; D is unclear. The germline V and J ends were trimmed by 0 bases and 10 bases, with 19 bases remaining between them. The CDR3 runs to 17 residues. CDR1 and CDR2 from the germline V gene are LGHNA and YNFKEQ. CDR3 DNA sequence: TGTGCCAGCAGCCAAGATCCAAGTGCCGGGGAAGGGTCACCCCTCCACTTT. Protein: CASSQDPSAGEGSPLHF.

This clone has more than one count but fewer than ten. The V gene is TRBV6-1, the J gene TRBJ1-2; D gene ambiguous. Germline CDR1 reads MNHNS; CDR2 reads SASEGT. The V gene lost 3 bases and the J gene lost 1 base, with 6 bases spanning the gap. The CDR3 extends over 13 amino acids. CDR3 DNA sequence: TGTGCCAGCAGTGACGGGGTTAACTATGGCTACACCTTC. This encodes CASSDGVNYGYTF.

The chain carries TRBV6-1 and TRBJ1-2; TRBD1 aligns across 7 bases. The trim removed 3 bases at V and 0 bases at J, leaving 4 bases unmatched. The CDR3 covers 15 residues. The V gene's germline CDR1 is MNHNS and CDR2 SASEGT. CDR3 sequence: CASSDLTGPNYGYTF. The CDR3 nucleotides are TGTGCCAGCAGTGATCTGACAGGGCCTAACTATGGCTACACCTTC.

The V gene is TRBV6-1, the J gene TRBJ1-5; TRBD1 might be the D (6 bases). The germline CDR1 and CDR2 sequences are MNHNS and SASEGT. This CDR3 region has 16 residues. Trimming shortened V by 3 bases and J by 2 bases, and 14 bases separated the two germline ends. The CDR3 sequence: CASSDGRGVGNQPQHF. DNA for the CDR3: TGTGCCAGCAGTGATGGGAGGGGGGTTGGCAATCAGCCCCAGCATTTT.

The chain employs TRBV25-1 and TRBJ2-7, with TRBD1 as a possible D gene (5 bases). Germline V gene data show CDR1 as MGHDK and CDR2 as SYGVNS. The germline V and J ends were trimmed by 7 bases and 3 bases, with 13 bases remaining between them. The CDR3 has 13 amino acids. In DNA form, the CDR3 reads TGTGCCAGCATAGGAACAGGAATCTACGAGCAGTACTTC. Translated: CASIGTGIYEQYF.

The chain uses TRBV19 and TRBJ2-5; 11 nucleotides match TRBD1. The V and J ends lost 7 bases and 5 bases, in that order; junction bases with no gene match: 6. Germline V gene sequence: CDR1 LNHDA, CDR2 SQIVND (reference sequence). This CDR3 contains 14 residues. CDR3 in amino acids: CASTGQGAGETQYF. The CDR3 nucleotides are TGTGCCAGTACCGGACAGGGGGCGGGTGAGACCCAGTACTTC. The variable domain in full, completed from reference TRBV19 and TRBJ2-5, reads DGGITQSPKYLFRKEGQNVTLSCEQNLNHDAMYWYRQDPGQGLRLIYYSQIVNDFQKGDIAEGYSVSREKKESFPLTVTSAQKNPTAFYLCASTGQGAGETQYFGPGTRLLVL.

The chain links TRBV7-2 to TRBJ1-3, with D unclear. Germline-derived CDR1 and CDR2 are SGHTA and FQGNSA. The CDR3 spans 15 residues. With 2 bases removed from V and 4 bases from J, the gap between germline ends came to 12 bases. CDR3 amino acids: CASSLSHGLGNTIYF. For the CDR3, the DNA is TGTGCCAGCAGCTTATCGCACGGACTGGGAAACACCATATATTTT.

The chain employs TRBV25-1 and TRBJ2-5, with a possible D match to TRBD1 (5 bases). V shed 0 bases and J shed 2 bases, with 13 bases lying between them. Germline-derived CDR1 and CDR2 are MGHDK and SYGVNS. This CDR3 contains 16 residues. This CDR3 reads CASSEYGQGLQETQYF. In nucleotides, the CDR3 is TGTGCCAGCAGTGAATACGGGCAGGGATTACAAGAGACCCAGTACTTC.

The J gene is TRBJ2-3, the V gene TRBV30, with 11 bases matching TRBD2. The V and J ends lost 1 base and 3 bases, in that order; junction bases with no gene match: 6. This CDR3 has 16 amino acids. The germline V gene encodes CDR1 GTSNPN and CDR2 SVGIG (reference sequence). CDR3 sequence: CAWSAGSGGATDTQYF. CDR3 in DNA: TGTGCCTGGAGTGCGGGTAGCGGGGGGGCAACAGATACGCAGTATTTT.

The chain joins TRBV30 to TRBJ2-6; no reliable D call. The CDR3 has 14 amino acids. The germline CDR1 and CDR2 sequences are GTSNPN and SVGIG (reference sequence). The V and J ends lost 3 bases and 1 base respectively, with 7 bases between them. CDR3 nucleotide sequence: TGTGCCTGGAGAGCGCGGTCTGGGGCCAACGTCCTGACTTTC. Protein sequence: CAWRARSGANVLTF.

At least ten counts were recorded for this clone. This chain links TRBV4-2 with TRBJ1-2; D uncertain. This CDR3 comprises 13 residues. V was shortened by 0 bases and J by 0 bases, with 2 bases between the two germline ends. Germline-derived CDR1 and CDR2 are LGHNA and YNFKEQ. The CDR3: CASSQDTNYGYTF. In nucleotides, the CDR3 is TGTGCCAGCAGCCAAGACACTAACTATGGCTACACCTTC.

The genes are TRBV5-1 and TRBJ2-1; possibly TRBD1 for D (6 bases). Trimming removed 4 bases at V and 8 bases at J, with 19 bases between. Germline V lookup: CDR1 SGHRS, CDR2 YFSETQ. CDR3 length equals 15 residues. This chain's CDR3 is CASSQGPSLGDEQFF. CDR3 sequence (DNA): TGCGCCAGCAGCCAGGGGCCTTCTCTGGGGGATGAGCAGTTCTTC.

The chain is built from TRBV15 and TRBJ1-2; possible D gene TRBD1, 5 bases. The CDR3 totals 15 residues. CDR1 is LNHNV, CDR2 YYDKDF, per germline (reference sequence). The V end lost 0 bases, the J end lost 8 bases, and 16 bases lay between the germline ends. DNA for the CDR3: TGTGCCACCAGCAGAGATCCAGGGTTATCTGGCGGCTACACCTTC. Its protein product is CATSRDPGLSGGYTF. Complete variable domain (other parts from reference TRBV15 and TRBJ1-2): DAMVIQNPRYQVTQFGKPVTLSCSQTLNHNVMYWYQQKSSQAPKLLFHYYDKDFNNEADTPDNFQSRRPNTSFCFLDIRSPGLGDTAMYLCATSRDPGLSGGYTFGSGTRLTVV.

The chain uses TRBV13 and TRBJ2-3; 10 nucleotides align to TRBD2. The germline V gene encodes CDR1 PRHDT and CDR2 FYEKMQ (reference sequence). The length of the CDR3 is 16 residues. V was clipped by 5 bases and J by 2 bases; unmatched bases: 7. Here the CDR3 reads CASSRPSGGNTDTQYF. The CDR3 DNA is TGTGCCAGCAGCCGCCCTAGCGGGGGAAACACAGATACGCAGTATTTT.

The DNA for the CDR3 is TGTGCCGGGGGCCCCACGGGGGGCTACACCTTC. Encoded protein: CAGGPTGGYTF. The V and J genes are TRBV30 and TRBJ1-2, with TRBD1 as a possible D gene (6 bases). The CDR3 is 11 amino acids. The ends were cut back, 8 bases at V and 8 bases at J, with 15 bases in the middle. The V gene's germline CDR1 is GTSNPN and CDR2 SVGIG (reference sequence).

A few counts support this clone. The chain carries TRBV11-2 and TRBJ2-7, with 7 bases identical to TRBD1. V shed 4 bases and J 3 bases; nucleotides not matched to a gene: 6. The germline CDR1 and CDR2 sequences are SGHAT and FQNNGV. The CDR3 sequence is 14 residues long. The CDR3 region has the DNA TGTGCCAGCAGCTCCGAGACAGGGAGCTACGAGCAGTACTTC. As protein: CASSSETGSYEQYF.

The chain employs TRBV10-3 and TRBJ1-4; 8 bases line up with TRBD1. The CDR3 loop spans 15 amino acids. Germline trimming cut 3 bases from V and 8 bases from J; bases unmatched to any gene: 8. Germline V CDR1 and CDR2: ENHRY, SYGVKD. The CDR3 loop is CAISDTGTGGEKLFF. The CDR3 coding sequence is TGTGCCATCAGTGATACCGGGACAGGAGGAGAAAAACTGTTTTTT.

The chain combines TRBV9 with TRBJ2-1, with 8 nucleotides matching TRBD2. V lost 4 bases and J lost 6; bases outside the gene matches: 21. This CDR3 region has 19 residues. CDR1 and CDR2 (germline): SGDLS, YYNGEE. The CDR3 spells CASSPRTIAGGNGLNEQFF. The CDR3 coding sequence is TGTGCCAGCAGCCCCCGGACTATCGCGGGGGGCAACGGGCTCAATGAGCAGTTCTTC.

Note on this clone: Other DNA sequences in this sample translate to the same CDR3. The rearrangement links TRBV18 to TRBJ2-5; D uncertain. CDR3 size: 13 residues. V lost 3 bases and J lost 5, with 10 bases in between. CDR1 and CDR2 from the germline V gene are KGHSH and LQKENI. The CDR3 spells CASSPPARETQYF. CDR3 bases: TGTGCCAGCTCACCCCCCGCCAGGGAGACCCAGTACTTC.

This chain uses TRBV12-5 with TRBJ1-5, with 7 nucleotides matching TRBD1. The junction had 12 bases not matched to a gene; V was cut back by 6 bases and J by 1 base. Germline assignment: CDR1 LGHNT and CDR2 FRNRAP. This CDR3 is built from 17 residues. The CDR3: CASGNRQGWSSNQPQHF. CDR3 sequence (DNA): TGTGCTAGTGGAAATCGACAGGGTTGGAGCAGCAATCAGCCCCAGCATTTT.

This chain links TRBV4-3 with TRBJ2-7; maybe TRBD2 (6 bases). Trimming cost V 0 bases and J 1 base, with 13 bases left between them. The CDR3 contains 16 residues. The germline gives CDR1 LGHNA, CDR2 YSLEER. CDR3 protein: CASSQDRRGLSYEQYF. The CDR3 DNA follows: TGCGCCAGCAGCCAAGATCGGAGGGGTTTATCCTACGAGCAGTACTTC.

This chain uses TRBV5-4 with TRBJ2-2; weak D call: TRBD1 (6 bases). Germline CDR1 SGHNT, CDR2 YYREEE (reference sequence). The CDR3 totals 15 residues. The V end was cut by 2 bases, the J end by 1 base, with 9 bases between. The CDR3 DNA reads TGTGCCAGCAGCTTAGGACAGCAGAACACCGGGGAGCTGTTTTTT. Protein product: CASSLGQQNTGELFF.

The J gene is TRBJ2-1, the V gene TRBV7-2, with D hard to call. CDR3 length: 16 residues. In germline, CDR1 is SGHTA, CDR2 FQGNSA. Trimming removed 1 base at V and 2 bases at J, with 12 bases between. This chain's CDR3 is CASSLDSGRPYNEQFF. CDR3 DNA: TGTGCCAGCAGCTTAGACAGTGGCCGGCCCTACAATGAGCAGTTCTTC.

The chain uses TRBV9 and TRBJ1-1; 9 bases line up with TRBD1. Germline assignment: CDR1 SGDLS and CDR2 YYNGEE. The CDR3 has 15 amino acids. V shed 0 bases, J shed 5 bases, and the junction held 5 bases outside the gene matches. The DNA of the CDR3 is TGTGCCAGCAGCGTAGGGAAACAGGGGGCGACTGAAGCTTTCTTT. It specifies CASSVGKQGATEAFF.